The rows below give T cell receptor beta chains drawn from one sample of a study of cytomegalovirus exposure and HLA in healthy donors. Produced via immunoSEQ multiplex PCR; TCRdb's table is partial and in-frame only. The sample comprises 200,000 to 250,000 clones, 70% to 90% of which are singletons, and 5.5% to 7% rests with the top ten. The source material was PBMCs. These receptors originate from a young woman in good health and CMV-seronegative. CDR3s include the opening cysteine and the closing phenylalanine or tryptophan. The D gene is left open where the match is weak. Expanded clones get a size class; other rows say once, few or many, or leave the size out.

TGTGCCAGCAGCTTAGAGGAGGGGACCGACAATGAGCAGTTCTTC	CASSLEEGTDNEQFF	TRBV7-8	.	TRBJ2-1	.
TGCAGCGCCGGAAGGCAGGGGAATGAGCAGTTCTTC	CSAGRQGNEQFF	TRBV29-1	.	TRBJ2-1	.
TGTGCCAGCAGTTACTCGATTAGCGGGGGTCATTACGAGCAGTACTTC	CASSYSISGGHYEQYF	TRBV6-5	.	TRBJ2-7	TRBD2
TGTGCCAGCAGCAAAAAGCGGGACTGTGGAGAGACCCAGTACTTC	CASSKKRDCGETQYF	TRBV21-1	.	TRBJ2-5	.
TGTGCCAGCAGTCAAGGGGCAGTAATTCAGCCCCAGCATTTT	CASSQGAVIQPQHF	TRBV6-5	.	TRBJ1-5	.
TGTGCCAGCAGGCCTCCGACAGGGGGGATTGGCTACACCTTC	CASRPPTGGIGYTF	TRBV28	.	TRBJ1-2	TRBD1
TGTGCCTGGGCTAAGGGACAGGGTGGACAGCCCCAGCATTTT	CAWAKGQGGQPQHF	TRBV30	.	TRBJ1-5	TRBD1
TGTGCCAGCAGCTTGGAGACCGGGACGGCAACCTACGAGCAGTACTTC	CASSLETGTATYEQYF	TRBV5-6	once	TRBJ2-7	.
TGTGCCAGCAGCCCGCAGGGTCAGGCAGATACGCAGTATTTT	CASSPQGQADTQYF	TRBV9	.	TRBJ2-3	.
TGTGCCAGCAGCGTTAGACAGGGTAGGACTGAAGCTTTCTTT	CASSVRQGRTEAFF	TRBV5-4	.	TRBJ1-1	TRBD1
TGTGCCAGCAGCTTATTCTCAGCGGTTAGCACAGATACGCAGTATTTT	CASSLFSAVSTDTQYF	TRBV11-2	.	TRBJ2-3	.
TGCGCCAGCAGCCAGACTAGCGGGGGGGCGGACGATACGCAGTATTTT	CASSQTSGGADDTQYF	TRBV4-1	.	TRBJ2-3	TRBD2
TGTGCCAGCAGTTCGACTAGCGGGATCCAAGAGACCCAGTACTTC	CASSSTSGIQETQYF	TRBV25-1	.	TRBJ2-5	TRBD2
TGTGCCAGCAGGACAGGGGGAGGCAATGAGCAGTTCTTC	CASRTGGGNEQFF	TRBV6-5	.	TRBJ2-1	TRBD1
TGTGCCAGCAGTGAATCTAGCCTACGACACTCCTACGAGCAGTACTTC	CASSESSLRHSYEQYF	TRBV25-1	.	TRBJ2-7	.
TGTGCCAGCAGCTTAGGGGAGGGGGAGCAGTTCTTC	CASSLGEGEQFF	TRBV11-3	.	TRBJ2-1	TRBD2
TGTGCCTGCCTACAGGGTCCAAACATTCAGTACTTC	CACLQGPNIQYF	TRBV30	.	TRBJ2-4	.
TGCGCCAGCAGCTTGGTGCGGGAGTCGAATACGCAGTATTTT	CASSLVRESNTQYF	TRBV5-1	.	TRBJ2-3	TRBD2
TGTGCCAGCAGCTTAGGCCCTTACTACGAGCAGTACTTC	CASSLGPYYEQYF	TRBV7-8	.	TRBJ2-7	.
TGCGCCAGCAGCTTTCGGCGACAGAACACTGAAGCTTTCTTT	CASSFRRQNTEAFF	TRBV5-1	once	TRBJ1-1	.
TGTGCCAGCGCGAGAGGCGAAAGGGATGAAAAACTGTTTTTT	CASARGERDEKLFF	TRBV6-5	few	TRBJ1-4	.
TGTGCCAGCAGTTCCGGGGCCAGGTTCTCTGGAAACACCATATATTTT	CASSSGARFSGNTIYF	TRBV28	.	TRBJ1-3	.
TGCGCCAGCAGCCCTCAGGGGGGGACTGAAGCTTTCTTT	CASSPQGGTEAFF	TRBV5-1	.	TRBJ1-1	TRBD1
TGTGCCAGCAGCGTAGACTCCTCCGGGGGGAACATTCAGTACTTC	CASSVDSSGGNIQYF	TRBV9	.	TRBJ2-4	TRBD2
TGTGCCAGCAGCTCCGGGTTCTCACGCCCCCATGGCTACACCTTC	CASSSGFSRPHGYTF	TRBV11-2	.	TRBJ1-2	.
TGTGCCAGCAGCTTAAGATCGGGACAGGGCTACGAGCAGTACTTC	CASSLRSGQGYEQYF	TRBV11-1	.	TRBJ2-7	TRBD1
TGTGCCAGCAGCGCCCGAGCCCCAGACACCGGGGAGCTGTTTTTT	CASSARAPDTGELFF	TRBV9	.	TRBJ2-2	.
TGCGCCAGCGGCGACAGGGGGCACGGGTACCAAGAGACCCAGTACTTC	CASGDRGHGYQETQYF	TRBV5-1	once	TRBJ2-5	TRBD1